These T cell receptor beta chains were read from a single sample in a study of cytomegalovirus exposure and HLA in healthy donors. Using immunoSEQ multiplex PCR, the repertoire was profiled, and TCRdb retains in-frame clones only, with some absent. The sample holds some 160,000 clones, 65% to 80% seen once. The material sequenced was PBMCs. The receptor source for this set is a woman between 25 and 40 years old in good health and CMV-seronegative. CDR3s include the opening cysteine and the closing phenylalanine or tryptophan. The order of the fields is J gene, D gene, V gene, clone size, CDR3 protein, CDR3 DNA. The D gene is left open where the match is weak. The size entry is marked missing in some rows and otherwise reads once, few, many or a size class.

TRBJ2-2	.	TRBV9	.	CASSADRHTGELFF	TGTGCCAGCAGCGCCGACAGACACACCGGGGAGCTGTTTTTT
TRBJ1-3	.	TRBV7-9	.	CASSLAPPGDTIYF	TGTGCCAGCAGCTTAGCCCCCCCCGGGGACACCATATATTTT
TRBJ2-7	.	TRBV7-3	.	CASSLNPTGEQYF	TGTGCCAGCAGCTTGAACCCCACGGGCGAGCAGTACTTC
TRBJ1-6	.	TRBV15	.	CATSIDGREVGSPLHF	TGTGCCACCAGCATCGACGGCCGGGAAGTAGGATCACCCCTCCACTTT
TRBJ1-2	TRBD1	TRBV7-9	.	CASSPRRTGGRESNYGYPF	TGTGCCAGCAGCCCAAGACGAACAGGGGGCAGGGAGTCTAACTATGGCTACCCCTTC
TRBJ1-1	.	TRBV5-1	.	CASSLFSGNTEAFF	TGCGCCAGCAGCTTGTTTTCCGGGAACACTGAAGCTTTCTTT
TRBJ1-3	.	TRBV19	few	CASSITSGNTIYF	TGTGCCAGTAGTATTACGAGTGGAAACACCATATATTTT
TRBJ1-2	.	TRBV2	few	CASIWGVFGYTF	TGTGCCAGCATTTGGGGGGTGTTTGGCTACACCTTC
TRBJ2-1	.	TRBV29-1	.	CSVGAPAGNEQFF	TGCAGCGTTGGCGCCCCCGCGGGGAATGAGCAGTTCTTC
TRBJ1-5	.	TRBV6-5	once	CASSYNRLNQPQHF	TGTGCCAGCAGTTATAACAGGCTCAATCAGCCCCAGCATTTT
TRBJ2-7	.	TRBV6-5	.	CASSENRVGSYEQYF	TGTGCCAGCAGCGAAAACAGGGTGGGGTCCTACGAGCAGTACTTC
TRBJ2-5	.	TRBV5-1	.	CASSEGNSRGETQYF	TGCGCCAGCAGCGAGGGAAATTCACGGGGTGAGACCCAGTACTTC
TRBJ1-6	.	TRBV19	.	CASSIVYAARQGNSPLHF	TGTGCCAGTAGTATCGTTTACGCCGCTCGGCAGGGGAATTCACCCCTCCACTTT
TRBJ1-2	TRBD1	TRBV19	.	CASSTWDRGGRSYTF	TGTGCCAGTAGTACGTGGGACAGGGGAGGAAGAAGCTACACCTTC
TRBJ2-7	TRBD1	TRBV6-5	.	CASSYLVGTTGNEQYF	TGTGCCAGCAGTTACCTTGTTGGGACGACAGGGAACGAGCAGTACTTC
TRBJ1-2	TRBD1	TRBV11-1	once	CASRSSGQGFGGYTF	TGTGCCAGCAGGTCTTCGGGACAGGGTTTTGGTGGCTACACCTTC
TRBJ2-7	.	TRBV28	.	CASSRPGATLEQYF	TGTGCCAGCAGTCGACCTGGGGCCACCCTCGAGCAGTACTTC
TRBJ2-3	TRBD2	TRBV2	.	CASFRLAGTDTQYF	TGTGCCAGCTTCCGACTAGCGGGGACAGATACGCAGTATTTT
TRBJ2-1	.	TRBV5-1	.	CASSLASAREGDEQFF	TGCGCCAGCAGCTTGGCCTCAGCTCGGGAAGGCGATGAGCAGTTCTTC
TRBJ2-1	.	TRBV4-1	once	CASSQGAAGSYNEQFF	TGCGCCAGCAGCCAAGGGGCCGCAGGGTCTTACAATGAGCAGTTCTTC
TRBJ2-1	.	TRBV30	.	CAWNIGVGNNEQFF	TGTGCCTGGAACATAGGGGTAGGAAACAATGAGCAGTTCTTC
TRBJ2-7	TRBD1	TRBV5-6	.	CASSPGQGRDEQYF	TGTGCCAGCAGCCCGGGACAGGGGCGCGACGAGCAGTACTTC
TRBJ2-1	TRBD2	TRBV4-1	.	CASSQASTSAYNEQFF	TGCGCCAGCAGCCAAGCGTCGACTAGCGCTTACAATGAGCAGTTCTTC
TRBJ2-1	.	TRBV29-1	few	CSVSSPGDKNEQFF	TGCAGCGTTTCCTCGCCTGGAGATAAGAATGAGCAGTTCTTC
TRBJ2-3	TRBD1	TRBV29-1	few	CSVATGGGTDTQYF	TGCAGCGTCGCGACAGGGGGCGGCACAGATACGCAGTATTTT
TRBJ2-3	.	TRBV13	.	CASSKEADTQYF	TGTGCCAGCAGCAAAGAGGCAGATACGCAGTATTTT
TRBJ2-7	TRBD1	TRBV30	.	CAWVPQGVGSREQYF	TGTGCCTGGGTACCACAGGGGGTGGGTTCACGCGAGCAGTACTTC
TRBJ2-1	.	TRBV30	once	CAWRAGAYNEQFF	TGTGCCTGGAGGGCAGGGGCATACAATGAGCAGTTCTTC
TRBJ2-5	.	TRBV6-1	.	CASSDPRGGWGLGTQYF	TGTGCCAGCAGTGATCCGAGAGGGGGTTGGGGGTTGGGGACCCAGTACTTC
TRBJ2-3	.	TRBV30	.	CAWTKVGGGPDTQYF	TGTGCCTGGACAAAGGTGGGCGGGGGCCCAGATACGCAGTATTTT
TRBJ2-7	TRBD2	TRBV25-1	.	CASSEVSSGTRTYEQYF	TGTGCCAGCAGTGAAGTTTCTTCCGGGACTAGGACCTACGAGCAGTACTTC
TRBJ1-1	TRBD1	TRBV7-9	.	CASSSTTGVKAFF	TGTGCCAGCAGCTCAACTACAGGGGTAAAGGCTTTCTTT
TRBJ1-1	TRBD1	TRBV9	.	CASSVSGQVVNTEAFF	TGTGCCAGCAGCGTATCCGGACAGGTTGTGAACACTGAAGCTTTCTTT
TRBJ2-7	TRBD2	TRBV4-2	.	CASSRSTSGSTYEQYF	TGTGCCAGCAGCCGCAGCACTAGCGGGAGTACCTACGAGCAGTACTTC
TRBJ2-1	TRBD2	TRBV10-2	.	CASSATSGIINEQFF	TGCGCCAGCAGTGCGACTAGCGGGATTATCAATGAGCAGTTCTTC
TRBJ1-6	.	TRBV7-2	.	CASSFTRALNSPLHF	TGTGCCAGCAGTTTTACCAGGGCCCTTAATTCACCCCTCCACTTT
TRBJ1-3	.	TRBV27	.	CASSTRVGNTIYF	TGTGCCAGCAGTACCCGGGTCGGAAACACCATATATTTT
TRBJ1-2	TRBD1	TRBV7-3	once	CASSPGPEGASFYGYTF	TGTGCCAGCAGCCCCGGTCCAGAGGGGGCCTCATTCTATGGCTACACCTTC
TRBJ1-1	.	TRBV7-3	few	CASSLGGRGTEAFF	TGTGCCAGCAGCTTAGGGGGGAGGGGGACTGAAGCTTTCTTT
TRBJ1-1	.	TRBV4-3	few	CASSQEWPNTEAFF	TGCGCCAGCAGCCAAGAGTGGCCCAACACTGAAGCTTTCTTT
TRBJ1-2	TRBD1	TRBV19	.	CASSIVTGGGYGYTF	TGTGCCAGTAGTATAGTCACAGGGGGAGGATATGGCTACACCTTC
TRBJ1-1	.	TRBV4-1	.	CASSQDRGITEAFF	TGCGCCAGCAGCCAAGACAGAGGGATCACTGAAGCTTTCTTT
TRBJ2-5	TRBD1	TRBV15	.	CATSLDRGHQETQYF	TGTGCCACCAGCCTGGACAGGGGCCACCAAGAGACCCAGTACTTC
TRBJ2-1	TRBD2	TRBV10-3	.	CAISGVGSGAYNEQFF	TGTGCCATCAGCGGGGTGGGTAGCGGGGCCTACAATGAGCAGTTCTTC
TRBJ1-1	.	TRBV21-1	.	CASSTERGGHIKEAFF	TGTGCCAGCAGCACGGAAAGGGGTGGCCACATAAAGGAAGCTTTCTTT
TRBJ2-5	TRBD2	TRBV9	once	CASSVSGAETQYF	TGTGCCAGCAGCGTTAGCGGGGCAGAGACCCAGTACTTC
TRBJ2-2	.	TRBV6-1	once	CASSELTASNTGELFF	TGTGCCAGCAGTGAACTGACAGCCTCTAACACCGGGGAGCTGTTTTTT